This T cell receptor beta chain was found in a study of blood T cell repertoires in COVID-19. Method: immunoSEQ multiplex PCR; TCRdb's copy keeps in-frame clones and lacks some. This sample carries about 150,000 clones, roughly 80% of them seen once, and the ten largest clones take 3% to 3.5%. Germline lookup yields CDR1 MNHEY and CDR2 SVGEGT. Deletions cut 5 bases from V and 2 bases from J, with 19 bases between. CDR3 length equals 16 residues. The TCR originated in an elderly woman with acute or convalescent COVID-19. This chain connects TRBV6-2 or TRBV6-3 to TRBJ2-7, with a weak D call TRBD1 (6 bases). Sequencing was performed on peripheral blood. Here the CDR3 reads CASSIPGAGVTYEQYF. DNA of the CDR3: TGTGCCAGCAGTATCCCCGGGGCAGGGGTAACCTACGAGCAGTACTTC.